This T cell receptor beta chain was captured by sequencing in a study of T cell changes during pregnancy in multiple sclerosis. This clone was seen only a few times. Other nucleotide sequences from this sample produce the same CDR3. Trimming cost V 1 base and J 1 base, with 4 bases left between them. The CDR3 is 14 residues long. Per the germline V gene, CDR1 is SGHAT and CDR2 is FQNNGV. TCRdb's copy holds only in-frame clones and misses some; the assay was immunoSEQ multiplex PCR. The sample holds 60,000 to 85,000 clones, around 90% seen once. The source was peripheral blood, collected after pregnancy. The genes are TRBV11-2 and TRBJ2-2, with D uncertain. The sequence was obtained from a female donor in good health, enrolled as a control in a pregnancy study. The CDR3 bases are TGTGCCAGCAGCTTAGGCAGGAACACCGGGGAGCTGTTTTTT. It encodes CASSLGRNTGELFF.